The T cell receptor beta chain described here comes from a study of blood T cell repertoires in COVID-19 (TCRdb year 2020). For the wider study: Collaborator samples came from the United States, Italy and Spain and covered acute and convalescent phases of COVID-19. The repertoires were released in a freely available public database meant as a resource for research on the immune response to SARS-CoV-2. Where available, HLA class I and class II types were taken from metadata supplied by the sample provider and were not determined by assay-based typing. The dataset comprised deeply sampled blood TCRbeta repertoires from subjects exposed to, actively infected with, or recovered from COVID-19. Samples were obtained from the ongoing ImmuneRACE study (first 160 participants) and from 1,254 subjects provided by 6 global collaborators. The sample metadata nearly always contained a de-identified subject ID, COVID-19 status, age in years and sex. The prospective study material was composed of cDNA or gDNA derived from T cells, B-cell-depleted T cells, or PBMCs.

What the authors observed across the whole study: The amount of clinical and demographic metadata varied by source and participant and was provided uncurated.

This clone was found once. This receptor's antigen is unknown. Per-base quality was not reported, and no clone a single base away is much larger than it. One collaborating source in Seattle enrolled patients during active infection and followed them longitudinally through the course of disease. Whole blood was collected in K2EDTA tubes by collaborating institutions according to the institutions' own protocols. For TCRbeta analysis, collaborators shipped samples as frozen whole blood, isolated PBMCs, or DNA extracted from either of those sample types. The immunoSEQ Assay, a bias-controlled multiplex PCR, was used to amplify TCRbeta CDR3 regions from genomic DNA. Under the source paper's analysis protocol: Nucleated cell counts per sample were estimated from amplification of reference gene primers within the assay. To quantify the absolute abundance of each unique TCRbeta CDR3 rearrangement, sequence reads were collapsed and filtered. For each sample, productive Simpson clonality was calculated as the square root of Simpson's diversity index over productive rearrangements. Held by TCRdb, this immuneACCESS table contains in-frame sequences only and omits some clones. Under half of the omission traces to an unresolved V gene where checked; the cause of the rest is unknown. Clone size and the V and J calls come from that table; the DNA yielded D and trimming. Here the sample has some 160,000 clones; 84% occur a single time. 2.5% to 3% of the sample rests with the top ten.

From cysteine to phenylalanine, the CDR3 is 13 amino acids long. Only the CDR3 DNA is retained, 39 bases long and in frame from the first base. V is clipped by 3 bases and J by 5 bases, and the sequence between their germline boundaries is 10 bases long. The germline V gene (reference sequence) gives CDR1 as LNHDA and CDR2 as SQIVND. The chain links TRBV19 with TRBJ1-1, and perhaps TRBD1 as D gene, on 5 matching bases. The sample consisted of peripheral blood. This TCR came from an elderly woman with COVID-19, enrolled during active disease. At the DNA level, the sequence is TGTGCCAGTAGTATCTGGGGGGGGACTGAAGCTTTCTTT. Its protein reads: CASSIWGGTEAFF.